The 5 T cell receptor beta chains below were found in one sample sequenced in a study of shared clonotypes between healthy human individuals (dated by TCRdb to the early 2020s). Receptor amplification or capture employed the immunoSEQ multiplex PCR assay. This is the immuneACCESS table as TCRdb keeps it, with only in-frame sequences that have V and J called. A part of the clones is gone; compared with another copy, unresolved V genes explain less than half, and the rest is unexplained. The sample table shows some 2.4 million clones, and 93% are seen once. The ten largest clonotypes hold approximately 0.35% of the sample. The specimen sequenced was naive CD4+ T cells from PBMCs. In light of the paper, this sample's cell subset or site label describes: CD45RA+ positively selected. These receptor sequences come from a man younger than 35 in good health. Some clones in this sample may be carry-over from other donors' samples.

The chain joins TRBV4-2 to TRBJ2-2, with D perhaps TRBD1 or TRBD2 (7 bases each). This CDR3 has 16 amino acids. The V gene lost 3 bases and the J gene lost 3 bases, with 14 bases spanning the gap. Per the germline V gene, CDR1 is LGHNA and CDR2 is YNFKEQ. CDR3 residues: CASSHPGGGHTGELFF. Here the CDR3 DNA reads TGTGCCAGCAGCCACCCAGGGGGGGGCCACACCGGGGAGCTGTTTTTT.

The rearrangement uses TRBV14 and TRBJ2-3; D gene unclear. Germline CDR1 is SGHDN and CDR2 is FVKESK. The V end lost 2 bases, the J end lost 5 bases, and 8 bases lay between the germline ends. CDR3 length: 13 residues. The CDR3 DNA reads TGTGCCAGCAGCCAAAGGGTTCGAGATACGCAGTATTTT. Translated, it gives CASSQRVRDTQYF.

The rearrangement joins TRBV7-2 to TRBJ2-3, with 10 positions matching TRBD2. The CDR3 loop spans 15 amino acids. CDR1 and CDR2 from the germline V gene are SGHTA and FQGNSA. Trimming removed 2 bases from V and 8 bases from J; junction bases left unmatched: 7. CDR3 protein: CASSLSTSGAGTQYF. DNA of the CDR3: TGTGCCAGCAGCTTATCTACTAGCGGGGCTGGTACGCAGTATTTT. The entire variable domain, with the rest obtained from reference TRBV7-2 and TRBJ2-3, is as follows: GAGVSQSPSNKVTEKGKDVELRCDPISGHTALYWYRQSLGQGLEFLIYFQGNSAPDKSGLPSDRFSAERTGGSVSTLTIQRTQQEDSAVYLCASSLSTSGAGTQYFGPGTRLTVL.

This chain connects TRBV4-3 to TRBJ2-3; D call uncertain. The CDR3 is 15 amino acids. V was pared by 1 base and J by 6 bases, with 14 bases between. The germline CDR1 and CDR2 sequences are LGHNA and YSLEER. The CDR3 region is CASSQVGPKADTQYF. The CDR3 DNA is TGCGCCAGCAGCCAAGTTGGGCCCAAAGCGGATACGCAGTATTTT.

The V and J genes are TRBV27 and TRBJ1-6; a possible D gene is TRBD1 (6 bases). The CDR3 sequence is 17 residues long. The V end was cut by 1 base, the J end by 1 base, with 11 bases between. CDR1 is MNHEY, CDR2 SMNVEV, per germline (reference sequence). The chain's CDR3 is CASSLFLRGSYNSPLHF. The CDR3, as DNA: TGTGCCAGCAGTTTATTCCTCAGGGGTTCCTATAATTCACCCCTCCACTTT.